This is a list of T cell receptor beta chains from one sample in a study of cytomegalovirus exposure and HLA in healthy donors. Libraries were prepared by immunoSEQ multiplex PCR; TCRdb keeps only in-frame clonotypes and omits some of them. Here the sample spans around 110,000 clones, about 10% being singletons. The sample comprised PBMCs. These receptors originate from a man aged 25 to 40 in good health and CMV-seronegative. The CDR3 runs from the conserved cysteine through the conserved F or W. The D gene is left open where the match is weak. Size tells how often a clone was seen (once, few, many) or the class of an expanded clone, and some rows leave it out.

cdr3_length j_call d_call clone_size v_call cdr3_aa cdr3_nt
14 TRBJ2-1 TRBD2 - TRBV7-6 CASSLNVLANEQFF TGTGCCAGCAGCCTTAACGTACTAGCGAATGAGCAGTTCTTC
12 TRBJ2-7 TRBD2 few TRBV25-1 CATRTSGYEQYF TGTGCCACCCGAACTAGCGGTTACGAGCAGTACTTC
15 TRBJ2-3 - - TRBV6-1 CASSDRGIGTDTQYF TGTGCCAGCAGTGATAGGGGAATTGGAACAGATACGCAGTATTTT
16 TRBJ2-4 - - TRBV7-9 CASSINPPGVKNIQYF TGTGCCAGCAGCATAAACCCGCCGGGAGTCAAAAACATTCAGTACTTC
14 TRBJ2-1 - few TRBV19 CASSRESSYNEQFF TGTGCCAGTAGTAGGGAGAGCTCCTACAATGAGCAGTTCTTC
17 TRBJ1-1 - - TRBV15 CATSRAGGLLLNTEAFF TGTGCCACCAGCAGAGCTGGGGGACTTCTGCTGAACACTGAAGCTTTCTTT
16 TRBJ2-1 TRBD2 few TRBV7-2 CASSPGGLAAYNEQFF TGTGCCAGCAGCCCAGGGGGACTAGCGGCCTACAATGAGCAGTTCTTC
12 TRBJ1-1 - few TRBV19 CASTGGGTEAFF TGTGCCAGTACGGGAGGGGGCACTGAAGCTTTCTTT
15 TRBJ2-6 - few TRBV10-2 CASSLQDLGANVLTF TGCGCCAGCAGTTTACAGGACCTCGGGGCCAACGTCCTGACTTTC
13 TRBJ2-7 - few TRBV29-1 CSVGGGNTYEQYF TGCAGCGTTGGAGGAGGAAATACCTACGAGCAGTACTTC
13 TRBJ1-2 - few TRBV10-2 CASTIQGSAGYTF TGCGCCAGCACCATACAGGGCTCGGCTGGCTACACCTTC
16 TRBJ1-3 TRBD1 - TRBV9 CASSVDWAGGRNTIYF TGTGCCAGCAGCGTAGATTGGGCAGGGGGACGAAACACCATATATTTT
11 TRBJ2-2 - - TRBV13 CASSLTGELFF TGTGCCAGCAGCCTCACCGGGGAGCTGTTTTTT
15 TRBJ2-1 TRBD1 few TRBV7-9 CASGEDTGGYNEQFF TGTGCCAGCGGCGAGGATACAGGGGGCTACAATGAGCAGTTCTTC
13 TRBJ2-3 - - TRBV5-1 CASSVGGTDTQYF TGCGCCAGCAGCGTCGGTGGCACAGATACGCAGTATTTT
14 TRBJ1-1 - few TRBV10-1 CASSRGPRGTEAFF TGCGCCAGCAGCCGAGGACCCCGGGGGACTGAAGCTTTCTTT
15 TRBJ2-7 TRBD2 few TRBV19 CASSTSPGGSYEQYF TGTGCCAGTAGTACTTCGCCTGGCGGGAGCTACGAGCAGTACTTC
15 TRBJ2-4 TRBD2 - TRBV6-5 CASKDGGAYGNIQYF TGTGCCAGCAAAGACGGGGGGGCCTACGGGAACATTCAGTACTTC
14 TRBJ1-1 - - TRBV5-8 CASSPERADTEAFF TGTGCCAGCAGCCCTGAGAGGGCGGACACTGAAGCTTTCTTT
16 TRBJ2-7 TRBD2 - TRBV6-5 CASSYSMRGGNYEQYF TGTGCCAGCAGTTACTCGATGCGGGGGGGAAACTACGAGCAGTACTTC
11 TRBJ1-2 - - TRBV20-1 CFTSGQFGYTF TGCTTTACCAGTGGGCAATTTGGCTACACCTTC
15 TRBJ2-7 - few TRBV11-3 CASSLVSGSGYEQYF TGTGCCAGCAGCTTAGTATCGGGGTCCGGGTACGAGCAGTACTTC
14 TRBJ1-1 - few TRBV5-4 CASSLGGLNTEAFF TGTGCCAGCAGCTTGGGCGGGCTGAACACTGAAGCTTTCTTT
13 TRBJ2-7 - few TRBV9 CASSVGVSNEQYF TGTGCCAGCAGCGTAGGAGTTTCCAACGAGCAGTACTTC
13 TRBJ1-5 TRBD1 few TRBV7-3 CASSQDRDQPQHF TGTGCCAGCAGCCAAGACAGGGATCAGCCCCAGCATTTT
15 TRBJ2-1 TRBD2 - TRBV5-4 CASSLFGGGNNEQFF TGTGCCAGCAGCTTGTTCGGGGGGGGCAACAATGAGCAGTTCTTC
14 TRBJ2-3 - few TRBV30 CAWSDGSSTDTQYF TGTGCCTGGAGTGACGGGTCGAGCACAGATACGCAGTATTTT
15 TRBJ2-7 - - TRBV7-9 CASSPAPRGADEQYF TGTGCCAGCAGCCCCGCTCCCAGGGGTGCAGACGAGCAGTACTTC
14 TRBJ1-6 TRBD1 few TRBV18 CATSPQGMYSPLHF TGTGCCACCTCACCACAGGGGATGTATTCACCCCTCCACTTT
15 TRBJ2-1 TRBD2 once TRBV19 CASSMGTRRYNEQFF TGTGCCAGTAGTATGGGGACTAGGCGGTACAATGAGCAGTTCTTC
16 TRBJ1-2 TRBD1 few TRBV5-6 CASSSGTGAWGYGYTF TGTGCCAGCAGCTCCGGGACAGGGGCCTGGGGCTATGGCTACACCTTC
14 TRBJ2-7 - - TRBV2 CASSARTGTYEQYF TGTGCCAGCAGTGCGAGGACGGGAACCTACGAGCAGTACTTC
15 TRBJ1-4 - - TRBV6-1 CASSEHPATNEKLFF TGTGCCAGCAGTGAACACCCAGCAACTAATGAAAAACTGTTTTTT
13 TRBJ2-3 - few TRBV7-6 CASSSEFTDTQYF TGTGCCAGCAGCTCGGAGTTCACAGATACGCAGTATTTT
13 TRBJ1-1 - - TRBV7-9 CASRRGWDTEAFF TGTGCCAGCAGGCGCGGGTGGGACACTGAAGCTTTCTTT
16 TRBJ1-1 - few TRBV11-3 CASSLGSWQLNTEAFF TGTGCCAGCAGCTTAGGTTCCTGGCAGTTGAACACTGAAGCTTTCTTT
14 TRBJ2-1 TRBD2 few TRBV6-1 CASSEVGTSGSRFF TGTGCCAGCAGTGAAGTTGGGACTAGCGGGAGTCGGTTCTTC
12 TRBJ2-1 - few TRBV6-1 CASSEGAGATFF TGTGCCAGCAGTGAGGGGGCAGGGGCTACGTTCTTC
15 TRBJ2-1 TRBD2 once TRBV19 CASSRTGTSGSKQFF TGTGCCAGTAGTAGGACCGGGACTAGCGGAAGTAAGCAGTTCTTC
15 TRBJ2-7 - - TRBV6-5 CASSYSGAATQEQYF TGTGCCAGCAGTTACTCAGGGGCAGCCACGCAAGAGCAGTACTTC
13 TRBJ2-7 - - TRBV28 CASSLGHSYEQYF TGTGCCAGCAGTTTGGGACACTCCTACGAGCAGTACTTC
14 TRBJ2-7 - few TRBV7-2 CASSSQSGYREQYF TGTGCCAGCAGCTCACAATCAGGGTATCGGGAGCAGTACTTC
16 TRBJ2-7 TRBD1 - TRBV4-3 CASSQEGGQVVYEQYF TGCGCCAGCAGCCAAGAAGGGGGACAGGTAGTCTACGAGCAGTACTTC
15 TRBJ2-7 TRBD1 few TRBV6-1 CASRPPGQGAREQYF TGTGCCAGCAGGCCTCCGGGACAGGGGGCGAGGGAGCAGTACTTC
13 TRBJ1-6 - few TRBV4-3 CASSQGGYSPLHF TGCGCCAGCAGCCAAGGCGGCTATTCACCCCTCCACTTT
16 TRBJ1-2 - few TRBV19 CASSITRQAQNYGYTF TGTGCCAGTAGTATTACGCGACAGGCGCAAAACTATGGCTACACCTTC
15 TRBJ1-5 TRBD1 - TRBV6-5 CASISRQGSNQSQHF TGTGCCAGCATCTCCAGACAGGGGAGCAATCAGTCCCAGCATTTT
14 TRBJ2-1 TRBD2 - TRBV2 CASSIAGASNEQFF TGTGCCAGCAGTATAGCGGGAGCTAGCAATGAGCAGTTCTTC
12 TRBJ1-5 - few TRBV27 CASKGGNQPQHF TGTGCCAGCAAGGGGGGCAATCAGCCCCAGCATTTT
15 TRBJ1-5 TRBD1 - TRBV7-8 CASSLDRGPNQPQHF TGTGCCAGCAGCTTGGACAGGGGGCCGAATCAGCCCCAGCATTTT
14 TRBJ2-7 - - TRBV7-2 CASSLGPGTYEQYF TGTGCCAGCAGCTTAGGCCCCGGTACCTACGAGCAGTACTTC
17 TRBJ2-5 TRBD2 few TRBV5-4 CASSFPASGRGQETQYF TGTGCCAGCAGCTTTCCGGCTAGCGGGAGAGGGCAAGAGACCCAGTACTTC
14 TRBJ1-1 TRBD1 few TRBV10-1 CASSAGQGVTEAFF TGCGCCAGCAGTGCGGGACAGGGGGTCACTGAAGCTTTCTTT
16 TRBJ2-7 TRBD2 few TRBV4-1 CASSPPLSSGTYEQYF TGCGCCAGCAGCCCTCCCTTATCTAGCGGGACGTACGAGCAGTACTTC
16 TRBJ1-1 - - TRBV18 CASSDSPKITNTEAFF TGTGCCAGCTCCGATTCACCTAAGATAACGAACACTGAAGCTTTCTTT
16 TRBJ2-2 TRBD1 - TRBV4-3 CASSPGTGVNTGELFF TGCGCCAGCAGCCCGGGGACAGGGGTTAACACCGGGGAGCTGTTTTTT
15 TRBJ1-2 - few TRBV5-1 CASSLVESGNYGYTF TGCGCCAGCAGCTTGGTAGAGTCCGGTAACTATGGCTACACCTTC
14 TRBJ1-1 - - TRBV5-1 CASSVLQMNTEAFF TGCGCCAGCAGCGTCCTACAGATGAACACTGAAGCTTTCTTT
16 TRBJ1-1 - few TRBV7-9 CASSLAPRSMNTEAFF TGTGCCAGCAGCTTAGCCCCCAGATCCATGAACACTGAAGCTTTCTTT